This T cell receptor beta chain emerged from a study of blood T cell repertoires in COVID-19. Generated by immunoSEQ multiplex PCR, the TCRdb table keeps only in-frame clones and is missing some. Counted here are about 80,000 clones, 80% to 85% occurring once; the ten biggest clones make up about 3.8%. In germline, CDR1 is MNHEY, CDR2 SVGAGI. The V end lost 6 bases, the J end lost 2 bases, and 10 bases lay between the germline ends. The CDR3 runs 13 residues. The chain has TRBV6-5 and TRBJ1-1; a possible D gene is TRBD1 (5 bases). Material: peripheral blood. The TCR sequence derives from a man aged 50 to 60 with acute or convalescent COVID-19. The CDR3: CASRRGGNTEAFF. The CDR3 DNA follows: TGTGCCAGCAGGCGGGGGGGAAACACTGAAGCTTTCTTT.